This entry features one T cell receptor (beta chain) sequence. The CDR3 loop spans 14 amino acids. Germline assignment: CDR1 MNHEY and CDR2 SVGAGI. V gave up 2 bases and J gave up 2 bases, with 8 bases separating them. This specimen comes from a study of blood T cell repertoires in COVID-19. Across the study: From the United States, Italy and Spain came samples of acute and convalescent COVID-19. The cDNA or gDNA used as material had been derived from T cells, B-cell-depleted T cells, or PBMCs.

Sequencing used immunoSEQ multiplex PCR; TCRdb keeps in-frame clones, though not all of them. The data contain hundreds of thousands of clones, 80% of them seen just once; the ten biggest clones take up about 7.2%. Participants were aged 18 to 89 years from around 25 US areas. The V and J genes are TRBV6-5 and TRBJ2-3; D call uncertain. The receptor comes from a woman aged 40-49 years with acute COVID-19. Sequenced input: PBMCs or T cells enriched from blood (not recorded which). The CDR3 nucleotides are TGTGCCAGCAGTTACACTACACTCACAGATACGCAGTATTTT. Translating it yields CASSYTTLTDTQYF.